The 22 T cell receptor beta chains presented below share a single source sample, sequenced in a study of blood T cell repertoires in COVID-19. Produced via immunoSEQ multiplex PCR; TCRdb's table is partial and in-frame only. The sample yields more than 250,000 clones, over 75% seen once. The sample consisted of peripheral blood. Source of these receptors: a man over 45 with active or convalescent COVID-19.

The rearrangement links TRBV28 to TRBJ1-2; a possible D gene is TRBD1 (6 bases). Trimming removed 6 bases from V and 8 bases from J, with 13 bases in between. Germline values: CDR1 MDHEN, CDR2 SYDVKM. This CDR3 comprises 12 residues. This CDR3 reads CASRQTGFGYTF. CDR3 bases: TGTGCCAGCAGGCAAACAGGGTTCGGCTACACCTTC.

The chain joins TRBV6-5 to TRBJ2-5, with 13 bases aligning to TRBD2. The V and J ends lost 5 bases and 5 bases, in that order; junction bases with no gene match: 5. The CDR3 spans 15 residues. Germline V gives CDR1 MNHEY, CDR2 SVGAGI. The CDR3 region is CASSLTSGRGETQYF. Written as DNA, the CDR3 is TGTGCCAGCAGTCTCACTAGCGGGAGGGGGGAGACCCAGTACTTC.

J is TRBJ2-3 and V is TRBV10-1; 9 bases are a match to TRBD1. J gave up 4 bases and V 8 bases, and 10 bases lay outside the gene matches. From germline, CDR1 is WNHNN and CDR2 SYGVQD (reference sequence). CDR3 length equals 15 residues. DNA for the CDR3: TGCGCCAGCGGCTTACAGGGGGCGGCGGCAGATACGCAGTATTTT. Its translation is CASGLQGAAADTQYF.

The chain carries TRBV19 and TRBJ1-5; D is perhaps TRBD1 (5 bases). CDR1 LNHDA and CDR2 SQIVND come from the germline V gene (reference sequence). This CDR3 comprises 14 residues. Between the trimmed V and J ends, which lost 6 bases and 7 bases, there was a span of 16 bases. As DNA, the CDR3 is TGTGCCAGTAGGGGAAACGGGGGGGGACAGCCCCAGCATTTT. Translating gives CASRGNGGGQPQHF.

The gene calls are TRBV15 and TRBJ1-5; TRBD1 is a possible D gene (5 bases). Germline values: CDR1 LNHNV, CDR2 YYDKDF (reference sequence). The CDR3 length is 14 residues. V dropped 6 bases and J dropped 5 bases, with 14 bases sitting between them. The CDR3 protein is CATSNQGGHQPQHF. Here the CDR3 DNA reads TGTGCCACCAGTAATCAGGGAGGGCATCAGCCCCAGCATTTT. Based on the CDR3 plus reference TRBV15 and TRBJ1-5, the full variable domain is DAMVIQNPRYQVTQFGKPVTLSCSQTLNHNVMYWYQQKSSQAPKLLFHYYDKDFNNEADTPDNFQSRRPNTSFCFLDIRSPGLGDTAMYLCATSNQGGHQPQHFGDGTRLSIL.

The gene calls are TRBV2 and TRBJ2-7; 7 bases match TRBD2. V dropped 6 bases and J dropped 0; count of bases not matched to a gene: 5. The CDR3 has 14 residues. Germline-derived CDR1 and CDR2 are SNHLY and FYNNEI. The CDR3 loop is CASRVAGSSYEQYF. The CDR3 nucleotides read TGTGCCAGCAGGGTAGCGGGTAGCTCCTACGAGCAGTACTTC.

This clone was found a few times. The J gene is TRBJ1-6, the V gene TRBV5-1; 9 bases map to TRBD1. The CDR3 covers 17 residues. Germline V CDR1 and CDR2: SGHRS, YFSETQ. The V and J ends lost 0 bases and 9 bases, in that order; junction bases with no gene match: 10. CDR3 protein: CASSLGFTGGNGSPLHF. The CDR3 DNA reads as TGCGCCAGCAGCTTGGGCTTCACAGGGGGCAATGGTTCACCCCTCCACTTT.

The V and J genes are TRBV14 and TRBJ2-4; D is unresolved. Per germline, CDR1 SGHDN and CDR2 FVKESK. Trimming stripped 0 bases from V and 4 bases from J, with 13 bases between. The length of the CDR3 is 16 residues. CDR3 DNA: TGTGCCAGCAGCCAAGAGTACCTAACCGGGAAAAACATTCAGTACTTC. Amino acid sequence: CASSQEYLTGKNIQYF. Together with reference TRBV14 and TRBJ2-4, the CDR3 gives the full variable domain: EAGVTQFPSHSVIEKGQTVTLRCDPISGHDNLYWYRRVMGKEIKFLLHFVKESKQDESGMPNNRFLAERTGGTYSTLKVQPAELEDSGVYFCASSQEYLTGKNIQYFGAGTRLSVL.

The genes are TRBV28 and TRBJ2-5, with 9 bases that match TRBD1. V was clipped by 5 bases and J by 5 bases; unmatched bases: 9. The CDR3 length is 15 residues. The germline V gene encodes CDR1 MDHEN and CDR2 SYDVKM. This CDR3 reads CASSPYRGRGETQYF. The CDR3 DNA sequence: TGTGCCAGCAGTCCGTACAGGGGGCGCGGGGAGACCCAGTACTTC. Full variable domain (rest looked up from reference TRBV28 and TRBJ2-5): DVKVTQSSRYLVKRTGEKVFLECVQDMDHENMFWYRQDPGLGLRLIYFSYDVKMKEKGDIPEGYSVSREKKERFSLILESASTNQTSMYLCASSPYRGRGETQYFGPGTRLLVL.

J is TRBJ1-1 and V is TRBV6-5; 10 bases agree with TRBD1. The length of the CDR3 is 15 residues. J was trimmed by 5 bases and V by 5 bases; bases with no gene match: 8. The V gene's germline CDR1 is MNHEY and CDR2 SVGAGI. The CDR3 nucleotides read TGTGCCAGCAGTCCGGGGACAGGGGTTCAGACTGAAGCTTTCTTT. Translated: CASSPGTGVQTEAFF.

The chain employs TRBV2 and TRBJ2-3, with 8 nucleotides matching TRBD2. Germline values: CDR1 SNHLY, CDR2 FYNNEI. The V and J ends lost 3 bases and 5 bases, in that order; junction bases with no gene match: 4. This CDR3 has 14 residues. CDR3 sequence: CASSETSAGDTQYF. CDR3 bases: TGTGCCAGCAGTGAGACTAGCGCCGGAGATACGCAGTATTTT.

The rearrangement links TRBV30 to TRBJ1-1; 8 bases map to TRBD1. V shed 8 bases and J 1 base; nucleotides not matched to a gene: 6. The CDR3 consists of 13 residues. Germline V gene sequence: CDR1 GTSNPN, CDR2 SVGIG (reference sequence). The CDR3 DNA reads as TGTGCCAGACGGACAGGGACGAACACTGAAGCTTTCTTT. Protein product: CARRTGTNTEAFF.

The chain recombines TRBV19 with TRBJ2-7; 12 positions agree with TRBD1. Germline CDR1 and CDR2: LNHDA and SQIVND (reference sequence). The CDR3 contains 15 residues. Trimming cost V 5 bases and J 4 bases; bases outside gene matches: 6. The CDR3 protein is CASSVPGQGAYEQYF. The CDR3 DNA follows: TGTGCCAGTAGTGTTCCGGGACAGGGGGCTTACGAGCAGTACTTC.

CDR3 in amino acids: CASSLAGTSGRGEQFF. CDR3 nucleotides: TGTGCCAGCAGCCTTGCCGGGACTAGCGGGAGAGGGGAGCAGTTCTTC. This chain joins TRBV3-1 (or the pseudogene TRBV3-2) and TRBJ2-1; TRBD2 matches at 14 bases. The V segment lost 4 bases and the J segment 10 bases; nucleotides outside the gene matches: 9. CDR3 length: 16 residues. Germline CDR1 reads LGHDT; CDR2 reads YNNKEL (reference sequence).

The chain employs TRBV30 and TRBJ1-2; D might be TRBD1 (5 bases). The CDR3 is made up of 13 amino acids. Trimming stripped 2 bases from V and 2 bases from J, with 9 bases between. Germline V gene sequence: CDR1 GTSNPN, CDR2 SVGIG (reference sequence). CDR3 sequence reads: CAWSSGANYGYTF. The CDR3 DNA reads as TGTGCCTGGAGTTCTGGGGCGAACTATGGCTACACCTTC.

This chain connects TRBV7-9 to TRBJ1-3, with D perhaps TRBD1 (6 bases). The CDR3 runs to 14 residues. Germline V gives CDR1 SEHNR, CDR2 FQNEAQ (reference sequence). V was pared by 3 bases and J by 2 bases, with 8 bases between. In nucleotides, the CDR3 is TGTGCCAGCAGCTTCACAGGGCCTGGAAACACCATATATTTT. It encodes CASSFTGPGNTIYF.

The V and J genes are TRBV28 and TRBJ1-4; D is perhaps TRBD1 (6 bases). Trimming shortened V by 6 bases and J by 5 bases, and 13 bases separated the two germline ends. The CDR3 is 14 residues long. Germline V lookup: CDR1 MDHEN, CDR2 SYDVKM. The CDR3, as DNA: TGTGCCAGCAGGGAGACAGGCCGAAATGAAAAACTGTTTTTT. Protein product: CASRETGRNEKLFF.

The chain has TRBV6-5 and TRBJ2-7; D gene unclear. V was cut by 0 bases and J by 2 bases, with 11 bases left in between. The CDR3 totals 15 residues. Germline V lookup: CDR1 MNHEY, CDR2 SVGAGI. In DNA, the CDR3 is TGTGCCAGCAGTTACTCGAAGAACAGCCCCTACGAGCAGTACTTC. Translated, it gives CASSYSKNSPYEQYF.

This chain uses TRBV7-9 with TRBJ1-1; D might be TRBD1 (6 bases). V was shortened by 1 base and J by 10 bases, with 13 bases between the two germline ends. Germline V gives CDR1 SEHNR, CDR2 FQNEAQ (reference sequence). CDR3 size: 13 residues. The CDR3 protein is CASSLVGQGRAFF. CDR3 DNA sequence: TGTGCCAGCAGCTTAGTCGGGCAGGGGCGAGCTTTCTTT.

This chain connects TRBV20-1 to TRBJ1-4; TRBD1 is a possible D gene (5 bases). Trimming cost V 3 bases and J 5 bases, with 16 bases left between them. The CDR3 extends over 15 amino acids. Germline V lookup: CDR1 DFQATT, CDR2 SNEGSKA (reference sequence). CDR3 sequence reads: CSASPIQATNEKLFF. The CDR3 nucleotides are TGCAGTGCTAGTCCAATACAGGCGACGAATGAAAAACTGTTTTTT.

The CDR3 region has the DNA TGTGCCAGCAGGGCGACAGGGGGAAGCTACGAGCAGTACTTC. It yields the protein CASRATGGSYEQYF. The chain couples TRBV2 to TRBJ2-7; 9 nucleotides agree with TRBD1. V trimming: 6 bases; J trimming: 3 bases; junction bases outside the gene matches: 6. The length of the CDR3 is 14 residues. Per germline, CDR1 SNHLY and CDR2 FYNNEI. The full variable domain, rest sourced from reference TRBV2 and TRBJ2-7, is EPEVTQTPSHQVTQMGQEVILRCVPISNHLYFYWYRQILGQKVEFLVSFYNNEISEKSEIFDDQFSVERPDGSNFTLKIRSTKLEDSAMYFCASRATGGSYEQYFGPGTRLTVT.

Notes on this clone: Distinct nucleotide sequences in the sample also encode this CDR3. The V and J genes are TRBV7-2 and TRBJ1-1; no reliable D call. The germline CDR1 and CDR2 sequences are SGHTA and FQGNSA. Trimming removed 1 base from V and 5 bases from J, with 11 bases in between. There are 14 residues in the CDR3. The CDR3 here is CASSLVPGGTEAFF. Here the CDR3 DNA reads TGTGCCAGCAGCTTAGTACCAGGAGGGACTGAAGCTTTCTTT.